This T cell receptor beta chain was sequenced for a study of cytomegalovirus exposure and HLA in healthy donors. About this clone itself: The target antigen is unknown.

Primers: 60 Vbeta forward and 13 Jbeta reverse. Some clones are missing from TCRdb's copy, which holds only in-frame ones; the method was immunoSEQ multiplex PCR. Here the sample table reports some 130,000 clones. Whole-study findings and limits: Reported performance of the classifier showed diagnosis of cytomegalovirus status with high specificity and sensitivity. Analysis was carried out at a later point, and it linked a missense DCLRE1C variant to TCR beta V- and J-gene trimming.

The V gene lost 8 bases and the J gene lost 0 bases, with 16 bases spanning the gap. The germline V gene has CDR1 MGHDK and CDR2 SYGVNS. The CDR3 consists of 15 residues. The genes are TRBV25-1 and TRBJ1-1, with D possibly being TRBD1 (5 bases). This receptor was taken from a woman aged 40 to 50 in good health and CMV-seropositive. Sequences were obtained from PBMCs. CDR3 DNA sequence: TGTGCCAGCGCAGCCCCGCAGGGCATGAACACTGAAGCTTTCTTT. This gives the protein CASAAPQGMNTEAFF.